The 3 T cell receptor beta chains presented below share a single source sample, sequenced in a study of blood T cell repertoires in COVID-19 (dated by TCRdb to about 2020). Libraries were built with the immunoSEQ multiplex PCR assay. This immuneACCESS table, as held by TCRdb, lists in-frame sequences with V and J called but not all clones. Of the missing ones, under half trace to an unresolved V gene in checked studies; the others have no known cause. The sample table shows 95,000 to 150,000 clones, and roughly 78% are seen once. The ten largest account for around 16% of the sample. Sequenced sample: peripheral blood. The receptors derive from a man in his sixties with active or convalescent COVID-19.

This clone was seen once. The chain recombines TRBV21-1 with TRBJ2-3; TRBD2 is the table's D call and was not checked against the DNA. TRBV21-1 counts as a pseudogene. This CDR3 is 15 amino acids long. The CDR3 reads CASSKSLSSTDTQYF. The CDR3 DNA follows: TGTGCCAGCAGCAAGTCGCTATCTAGCACAGATACGCAGTATTTT.

The chain uses TRBV6-4 and TRBJ2-1; D call uncertain. The V and J ends lost 8 bases and 3 bases respectively, with 11 bases between them. Germline CDR1 and CDR2: MRHNA and SNTAGT. CDR3 length equals 13 residues. CDR3 DNA sequence: TGTGCCAGCGGCGCGGATCTCTACAATGAGCAGTTCTTC. Its protein is CASGADLYNEQFF.

This clone was recorded once. J is TRBJ2-1 and V is TRBV18, with a possible D match to TRBD1 (6 bases). The V gene's germline CDR1 is KGHSH and CDR2 LQKENI. CDR3 length: 18 residues. V shed 3 bases and J shed 3 bases, with 21 bases lying between them. This CDR3 reads CASSPKRTENPYYNEQFF. The CDR3 DNA is TGTGCCAGCTCACCTAAGAGGACAGAGAATCCTTACTACAATGAGCAGTTCTTC.